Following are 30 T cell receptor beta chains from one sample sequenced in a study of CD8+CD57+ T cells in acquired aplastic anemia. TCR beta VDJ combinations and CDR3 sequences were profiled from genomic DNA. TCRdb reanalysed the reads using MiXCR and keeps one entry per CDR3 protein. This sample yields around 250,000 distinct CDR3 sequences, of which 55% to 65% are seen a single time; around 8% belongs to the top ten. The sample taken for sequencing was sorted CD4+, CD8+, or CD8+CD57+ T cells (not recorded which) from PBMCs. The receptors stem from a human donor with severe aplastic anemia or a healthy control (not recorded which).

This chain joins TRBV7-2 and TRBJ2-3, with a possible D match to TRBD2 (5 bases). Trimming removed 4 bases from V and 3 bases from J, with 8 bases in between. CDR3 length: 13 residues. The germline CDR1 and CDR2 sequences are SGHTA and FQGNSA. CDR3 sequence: CASSSWRTDTQYF. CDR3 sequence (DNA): TGTGCCAGCAGCTCGTGGAGGACAGATACGCAGTATTTT.

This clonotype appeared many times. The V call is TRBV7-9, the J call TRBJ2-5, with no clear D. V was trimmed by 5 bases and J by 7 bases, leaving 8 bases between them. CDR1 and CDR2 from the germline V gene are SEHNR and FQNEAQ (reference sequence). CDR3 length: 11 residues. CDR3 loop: CASSPAWTQYF. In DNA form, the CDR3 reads TGTGCCAGCAGCCCCGCCTGGACCCAGTACTTC.

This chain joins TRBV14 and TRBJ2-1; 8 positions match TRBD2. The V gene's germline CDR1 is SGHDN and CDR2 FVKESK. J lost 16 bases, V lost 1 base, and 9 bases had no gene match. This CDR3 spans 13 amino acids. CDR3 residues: CASSQGPGLVIFF. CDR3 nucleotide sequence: TGTGCCAGCAGCCAAGGGCCGGGACTAGTTATCTTCTTC.

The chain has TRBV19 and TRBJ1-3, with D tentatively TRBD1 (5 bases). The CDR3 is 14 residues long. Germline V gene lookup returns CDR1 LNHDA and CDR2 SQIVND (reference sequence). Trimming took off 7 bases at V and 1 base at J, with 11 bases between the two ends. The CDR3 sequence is CASMERGSGNTIYF. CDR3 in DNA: TGTGCCAGTATGGAGAGGGGTTCTGGAAACACCATATATTTT.

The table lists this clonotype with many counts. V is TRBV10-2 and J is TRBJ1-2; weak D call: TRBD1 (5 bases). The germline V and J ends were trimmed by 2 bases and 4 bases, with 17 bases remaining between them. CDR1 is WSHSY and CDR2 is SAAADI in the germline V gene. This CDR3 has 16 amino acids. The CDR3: CASSETVAGSSYGYTF. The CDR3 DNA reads TGCGCCAGCAGTGAGACTGTGGCAGGGTCAAGCTATGGCTACACCTTC.

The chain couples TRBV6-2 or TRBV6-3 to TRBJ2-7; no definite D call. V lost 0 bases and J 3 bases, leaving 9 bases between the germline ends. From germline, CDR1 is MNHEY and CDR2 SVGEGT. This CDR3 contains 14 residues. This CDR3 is CASSYSLLDYEQYF. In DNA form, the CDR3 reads TGTGCCAGCAGTTACTCGTTGCTCGACTACGAGCAGTACTTC.

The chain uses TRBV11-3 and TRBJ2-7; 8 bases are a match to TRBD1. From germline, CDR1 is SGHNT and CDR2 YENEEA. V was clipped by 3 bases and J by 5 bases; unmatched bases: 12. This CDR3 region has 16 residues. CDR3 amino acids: CASSFDSGGITNEQYF. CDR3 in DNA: TGTGCCAGCAGCTTCGACTCAGGGGGCATCACGAACGAGCAGTACTTC.

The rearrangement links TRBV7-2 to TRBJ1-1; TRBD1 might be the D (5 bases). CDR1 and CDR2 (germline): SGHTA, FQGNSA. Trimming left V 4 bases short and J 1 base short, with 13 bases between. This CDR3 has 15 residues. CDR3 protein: CASSYTGTANTEAFF. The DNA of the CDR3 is TGTGCCAGCAGCTATACCGGGACGGCGAACACTGAAGCTTTCTTT.

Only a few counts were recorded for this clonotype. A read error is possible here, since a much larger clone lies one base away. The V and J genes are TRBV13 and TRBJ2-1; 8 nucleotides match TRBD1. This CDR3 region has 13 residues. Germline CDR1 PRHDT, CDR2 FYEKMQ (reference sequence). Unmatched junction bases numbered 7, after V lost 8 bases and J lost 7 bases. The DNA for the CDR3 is TGTGCCAGCGAACAGGGGGGTGAAAATGAGCAGTTCTTC. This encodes CASEQGGENEQFF. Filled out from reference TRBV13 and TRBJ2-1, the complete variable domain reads AAGVIQSPRHLIKEKRETATLKCYPIPRHDTVYWYQQGPGQDPQFLISFYEKMQSDKGSIPDRFSAQQFSDYHSELNMSSLELGDSALYFCASEQGGENEQFFGPGTRLTVL.

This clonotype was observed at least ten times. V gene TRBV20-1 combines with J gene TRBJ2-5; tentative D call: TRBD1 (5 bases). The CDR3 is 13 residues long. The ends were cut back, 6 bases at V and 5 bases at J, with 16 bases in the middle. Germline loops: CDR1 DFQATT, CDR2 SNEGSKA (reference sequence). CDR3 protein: CSAGRQGGETQYF. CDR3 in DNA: TGCAGTGCCGGGCGGCAGGGTGGGGAGACCCAGTACTTC.

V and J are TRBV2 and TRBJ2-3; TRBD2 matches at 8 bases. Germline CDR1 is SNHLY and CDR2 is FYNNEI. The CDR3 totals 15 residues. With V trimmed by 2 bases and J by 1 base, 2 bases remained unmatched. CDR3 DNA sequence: TGTGCCAGCAGTGAATCCGGGGGGGGCACAGATACGCAGTATTTT. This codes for CASSESGGGTDTQYF.

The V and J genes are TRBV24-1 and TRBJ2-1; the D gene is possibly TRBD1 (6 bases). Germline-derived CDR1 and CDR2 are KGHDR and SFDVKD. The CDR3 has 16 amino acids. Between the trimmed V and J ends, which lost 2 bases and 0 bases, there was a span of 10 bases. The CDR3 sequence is CATSDSGATSYNEQFF. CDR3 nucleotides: TGTGCCACCAGTGATTCAGGGGCGACCTCCTACAATGAGCAGTTCTTC.

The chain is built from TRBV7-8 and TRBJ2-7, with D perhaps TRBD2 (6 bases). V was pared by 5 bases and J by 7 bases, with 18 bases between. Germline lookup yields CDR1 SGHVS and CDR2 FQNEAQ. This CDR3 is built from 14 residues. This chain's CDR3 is CASSRDHGGGEQYF. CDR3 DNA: TGTGCCAGCAGCCGGGACCACGGTGGAGGGGAGCAGTACTTC.

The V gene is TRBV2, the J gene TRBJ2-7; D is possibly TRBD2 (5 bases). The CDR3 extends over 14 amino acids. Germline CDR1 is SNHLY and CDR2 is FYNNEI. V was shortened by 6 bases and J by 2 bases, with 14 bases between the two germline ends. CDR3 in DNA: TGTGCCAGCAGCCCGGACTCCTTTCCCTACGAGCAGTACTTC. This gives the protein CASSPDSFPYEQYF.

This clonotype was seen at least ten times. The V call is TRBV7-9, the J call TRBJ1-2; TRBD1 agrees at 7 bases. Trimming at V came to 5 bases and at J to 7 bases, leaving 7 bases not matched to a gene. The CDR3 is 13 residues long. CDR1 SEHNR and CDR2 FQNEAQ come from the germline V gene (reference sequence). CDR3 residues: CASSTTGASGYTF. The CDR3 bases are TGTGCCAGCAGCACAACAGGGGCGAGTGGCTACACCTTC.

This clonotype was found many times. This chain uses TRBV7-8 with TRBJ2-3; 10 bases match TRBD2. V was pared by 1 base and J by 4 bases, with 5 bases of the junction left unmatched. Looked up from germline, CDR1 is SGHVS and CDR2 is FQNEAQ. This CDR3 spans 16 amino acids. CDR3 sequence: CASSLGVAGGPDTQYF. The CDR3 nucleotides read TGTGCCAGCAGCTTAGGGGTAGCGGGGGGACCAGATACGCAGTATTTT. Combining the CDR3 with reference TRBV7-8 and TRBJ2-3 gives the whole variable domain GAGVSQSPRYKVAKRGQDVALRCDPISGHVSLFWYQQALGQGPEFLTYFQNEAQLDKSGLPSDRFFAERPEGSVSTLKIQRTQQEDSAVYLCASSLGVAGGPDTQYFGPGTRLTVL.

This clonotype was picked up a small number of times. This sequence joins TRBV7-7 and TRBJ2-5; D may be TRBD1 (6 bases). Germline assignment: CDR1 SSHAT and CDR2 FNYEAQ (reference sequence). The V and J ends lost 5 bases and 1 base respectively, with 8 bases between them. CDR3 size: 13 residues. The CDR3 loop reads CASSPGVQETQYF. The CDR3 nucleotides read TGTGCCAGCAGCCCAGGGGTCCAAGAGACCCAGTACTTC.

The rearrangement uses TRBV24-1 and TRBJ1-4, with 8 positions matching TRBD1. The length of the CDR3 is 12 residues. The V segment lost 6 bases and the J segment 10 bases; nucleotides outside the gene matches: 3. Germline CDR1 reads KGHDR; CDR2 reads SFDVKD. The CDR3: CATSSGTGKLFF. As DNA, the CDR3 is TGTGCCACCAGTTCCGGGACAGGAAAACTGTTTTTT.

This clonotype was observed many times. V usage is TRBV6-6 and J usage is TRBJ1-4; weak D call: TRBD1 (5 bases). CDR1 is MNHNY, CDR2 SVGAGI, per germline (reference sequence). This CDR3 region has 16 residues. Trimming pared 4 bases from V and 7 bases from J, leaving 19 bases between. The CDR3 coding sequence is TGTGCCAGCAGTTCCAAGGGGACGGCCGAAAGTGAAAAACTGTTTTTT. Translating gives CASSSKGTAESEKLFF.

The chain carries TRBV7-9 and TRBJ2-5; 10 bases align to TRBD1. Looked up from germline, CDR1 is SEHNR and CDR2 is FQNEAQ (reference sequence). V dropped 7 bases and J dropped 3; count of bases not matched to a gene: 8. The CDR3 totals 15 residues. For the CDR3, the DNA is TGTGCCAGCACGGGACAGGGGCTACCCAAAGAGACCCAGTACTTC. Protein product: CASTGQGLPKETQYF.

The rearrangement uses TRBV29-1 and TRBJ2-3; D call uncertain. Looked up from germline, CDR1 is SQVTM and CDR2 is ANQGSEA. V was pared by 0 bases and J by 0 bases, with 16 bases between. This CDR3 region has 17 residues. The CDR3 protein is CSVEDLHATASTDTQYF. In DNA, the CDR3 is TGCAGCGTTGAAGATCTGCACGCCACGGCTAGCACAGATACGCAGTATTTT.

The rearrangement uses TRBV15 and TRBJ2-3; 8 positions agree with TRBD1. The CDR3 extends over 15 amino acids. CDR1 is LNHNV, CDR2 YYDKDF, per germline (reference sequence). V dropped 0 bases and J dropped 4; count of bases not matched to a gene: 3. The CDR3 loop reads CATSRDPGGADTQYF. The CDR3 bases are TGTGCCACCAGCAGAGACCCAGGGGGCGCAGATACGCAGTATTTT.

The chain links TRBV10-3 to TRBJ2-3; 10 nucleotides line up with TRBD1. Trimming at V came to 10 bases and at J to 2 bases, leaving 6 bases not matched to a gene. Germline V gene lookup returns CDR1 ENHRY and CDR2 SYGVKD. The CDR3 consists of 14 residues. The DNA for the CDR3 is TGTGCCACCGTGGACAGGGGGTACACAGATACGCAGTATTTT. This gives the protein CATVDRGYTDTQYF.

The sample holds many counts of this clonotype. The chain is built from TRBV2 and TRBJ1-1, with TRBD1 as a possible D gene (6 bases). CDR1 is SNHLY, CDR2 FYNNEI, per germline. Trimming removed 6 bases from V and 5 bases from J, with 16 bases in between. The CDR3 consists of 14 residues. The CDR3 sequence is CASRTDSHRTEAFF. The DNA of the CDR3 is TGTGCCAGCAGGACGGACAGTCACAGGACTGAAGCTTTCTTT.

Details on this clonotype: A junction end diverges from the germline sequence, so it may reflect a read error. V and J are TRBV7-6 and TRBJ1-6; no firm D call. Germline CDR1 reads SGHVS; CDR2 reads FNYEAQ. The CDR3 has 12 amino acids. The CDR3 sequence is CANSSFNSPLHF. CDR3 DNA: TGTGCCAACAGCTCCTTTAATTCACCCCTCCACTTT.

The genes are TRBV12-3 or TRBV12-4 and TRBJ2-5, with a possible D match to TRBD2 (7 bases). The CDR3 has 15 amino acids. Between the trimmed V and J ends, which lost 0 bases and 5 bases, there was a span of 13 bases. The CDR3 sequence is CASSLALGGEETQYF. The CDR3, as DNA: TGTGCCAGCAGTTTAGCATTAGGGGGGGAGGAGACCCAGTACTTC.

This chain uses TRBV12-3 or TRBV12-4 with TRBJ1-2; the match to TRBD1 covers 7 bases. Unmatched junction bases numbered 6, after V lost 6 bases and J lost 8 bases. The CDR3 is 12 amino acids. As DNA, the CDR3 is TGTGCCAGCAGGCCACAGGGACAGGGCTACACCTTC. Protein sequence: CASRPQGQGYTF.

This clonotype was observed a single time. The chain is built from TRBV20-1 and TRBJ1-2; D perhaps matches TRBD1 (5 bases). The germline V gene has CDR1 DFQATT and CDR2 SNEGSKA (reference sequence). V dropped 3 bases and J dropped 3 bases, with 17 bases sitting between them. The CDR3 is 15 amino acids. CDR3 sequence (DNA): TGCAGTGCTAGGGGAATCGGATGGGGGGACTATGGCTACACCTTC. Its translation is CSARGIGWGDYGYTF.

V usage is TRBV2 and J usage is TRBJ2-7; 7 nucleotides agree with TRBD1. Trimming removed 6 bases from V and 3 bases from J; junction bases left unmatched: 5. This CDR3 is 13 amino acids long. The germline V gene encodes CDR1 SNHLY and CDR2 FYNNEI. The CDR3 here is CASSPGQNYEQYF. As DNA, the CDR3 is TGTGCCAGCAGCCCGGGACAGAACTACGAGCAGTACTTC.

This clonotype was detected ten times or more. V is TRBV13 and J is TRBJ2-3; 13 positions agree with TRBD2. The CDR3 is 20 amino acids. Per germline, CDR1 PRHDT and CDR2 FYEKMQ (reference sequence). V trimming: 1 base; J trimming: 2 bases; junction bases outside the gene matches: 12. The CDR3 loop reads CASSLVGTGGLAGNTDTQYF. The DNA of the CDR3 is TGTGCCAGCAGCTTAGTAGGGACAGGGGGACTAGCGGGGAACACAGATACGCAGTATTTT.